These 22 T cell receptor beta chains were sequenced from one sample in a study of Tregs in tolerant kidney transplant recipients. Sequenced by immunoSEQ multiplex PCR; TCRdb stores in-frame clones only, minus some. The table has roughly 250,000 clones, about 86% seen once. The sample consisted of CD4+ T cells from blood. These TCRs come from a human donor in good health.

The chain has TRBV11-2 and TRBJ1-2; D is unresolved. V shed 5 bases and J shed 0 bases, with 19 bases lying between them. The CDR3 runs 17 residues. The germline V gene has CDR1 SGHAT and CDR2 FQNNGV. The CDR3 sequence is CASSPPLGGSSNYGYTF. The CDR3, as DNA: TGTGCCAGCAGCCCCCCCCTGGGAGGGTCGTCTAACTATGGCTACACCTTC. The full variable domain, in which reference TRBV11-2 and TRBJ1-2 provide the parts outside the CDR3, is EAGVAQSPRYKIIEKRQSVAFWCNPISGHATLYWYQQILGQGPKLLIQFQNNGVVDDSQLPKDRFSAERLKGVDSTLKIQPAKLEDSAVYLCASSPPLGGSSNYGYTFGSGTRLTVV.

The CDR3 DNA is TGTGCCAGCAGCTTAGACGCGGGACAGGGGAACTCTTATAGCAATCAGCCCCAGCATTTT. It translates to CASSLDAGQGNSYSNQPQHF. The chain has TRBV11-2 and TRBJ1-5; 10 positions match TRBD1. Germline lookup yields CDR1 SGHAT and CDR2 FQNNGV. Trimming removed 0 bases from V and 0 bases from J; junction bases left unmatched: 11. The CDR3 runs to 20 residues.

V and J are TRBV5-1 and TRBJ1-1, with D maybe TRBD1 (5 bases). CDR1 is SGHRS and CDR2 is YFSETQ in the germline V gene. The CDR3 contains 16 residues. Deletions cut 0 bases from V and 3 bases from J, with 15 bases between. The CDR3 loop is CASSLAPSGDYTEAFF. In DNA, the CDR3 is TGCGCCAGCAGCTTGGCACCATCTGGGGACTACACTGAAGCTTTCTTT. The full variable domain, in which reference TRBV5-1 and TRBJ1-1 provide the parts outside the CDR3, is KAGVTQTPRYLIKTRGQQVTLSCSPISGHRSVSWYQQTPGQGLQFLFEYFSETQRNKGNFPGRFSGRQFSNSRSEMNVSTLELGDSALYLCASSLAPSGDYTEAFFGQGTRLTVV.

This clone has more than one count but fewer than ten. The V call is TRBV27, the J call TRBJ2-3, with 7 bases fitting TRBD2. Unmatched junction bases numbered 6, after V lost 4 bases and J lost 2 bases. Germline loops: CDR1 MNHEY, CDR2 SMNVEV (reference sequence). The CDR3 runs to 15 residues. The chain's CDR3 is CASSSPSGPTDTQYF. For the CDR3, the DNA is TGTGCCAGCAGTTCCCCTAGCGGACCCACAGATACGCAGTATTTT.

The count of this clone is one. This chain links TRBV5-6 with TRBJ2-7; no clear D. CDR3 length equals 15 residues. V lost 5 bases, J lost 3 bases, and 18 bases lay in between. The germline V gene has CDR1 SGHDT and CDR2 YYEEEE. The CDR3: CASSRPHILLYEQYF. The CDR3 DNA sequence: TGTGCCAGCAGTCGGCCACATATCCTTCTCTACGAGCAGTACTTC.

V gene TRBV30 combines with J gene TRBJ2-3; D not resolved. V shed 1 base and J shed 5 bases, with 10 bases lying between them. The CDR3 consists of 13 residues. CDR1 GTSNPN and CDR2 SVGIG come from the germline V gene (reference sequence). The DNA of the CDR3 is TGTGCCTGGAGTGGGTCAGGACGAGATACGCAGTATTTT. Protein product: CAWSGSGRDTQYF.

This chain uses TRBV7-9 with TRBJ2-3, with D unresolved. The ends were cut back, 3 bases at V and 2 bases at J, with 3 bases in the middle. Germline-derived CDR1 and CDR2 are SEHNR and FQNEAQ (reference sequence). The CDR3 is made up of 12 amino acids. CDR3: CASSFNTDTQYF. Here the CDR3 DNA reads TGTGCCAGCAGCTTTAACACAGATACGCAGTATTTT.

This clone was picked up a small number of times. The V and J genes are TRBV6-5 and TRBJ1-2; D gene uncertain. CDR3 length: 14 amino acids. From germline, CDR1 is MNHEY and CDR2 SVGAGI. Trimming stripped 5 bases from V and 5 bases from J, with 15 bases between. Here the CDR3 reads CASSTRLWAYGYTF. In nucleotides, the CDR3 is TGTGCCAGCAGTACGCGACTCTGGGCGTATGGCTACACCTTC.

The J gene is TRBJ2-1, the V gene TRBV13, with 8 positions matching TRBD1. Germline V gives CDR1 PRHDT, CDR2 FYEKMQ (reference sequence). This CDR3 has 15 residues. The trim removed 3 bases at V and 6 bases at J, leaving 7 bases unmatched. The CDR3 sequence is CASSFLDRAVNEQFF. CDR3 bases: TGTGCCAGCAGCTTTTTGGACAGGGCTGTCAATGAGCAGTTCTTC.

CDR3 sequence: CASSPTGAYEQFF. For the CDR3, the DNA is TGTGCCAGTAGTCCCACAGGGGCCTATGAGCAGTTCTTC. The genes are TRBV19 and TRBJ2-1, with TRBD1 matching over 7 bases. Germline CDR1 LNHDA, CDR2 SQIVND (reference sequence). V was pared by 5 bases and J by 8 bases, with 6 bases of the junction left unmatched. The CDR3 is 13 amino acids.

The rearrangement joins TRBV5-4 to TRBJ2-1; D may be TRBD1 (7 bases). The V end lost 3 bases, the J end lost 3 bases, and 13 bases lay between the germline ends. Germline assignment: CDR1 SGHNT and CDR2 YYREEE (reference sequence). CDR3 length equals 15 residues. The CDR3, as DNA: TGTGCCAGCAGCTGGGGGGCAGGGGGCTACAATGAGCAGTTCTTC. It codes for CASSWGAGGYNEQFF.

The rearrangement links TRBV10-3 to TRBJ2-3; TRBD2 is a possible D gene (6 bases). Germline V gives CDR1 ENHRY, CDR2 SYGVKD. The CDR3 extends over 16 amino acids. The ends were cut back, 4 bases at V and 2 bases at J, with 16 bases in the middle. CDR3 amino acids: CAISAGTPIHTDTQYF. CDR3 bases: TGTGCCATCAGTGCAGGGACTCCGATACACACAGATACGCAGTATTTT.

The CDR3 region has the DNA TGTGCCAGCAGAGCCTCACCCGCAGTTGGGGAGCAGTTCTTC. The encoded protein is CASRASPAVGEQFF. The V and J genes are TRBV2 and TRBJ2-1; unclear D gene. Germline V gene sequence: CDR1 SNHLY, CDR2 FYNNEI. The CDR3 spans 14 residues. V lost 6 bases and J lost 10, with 19 bases in between. The full variable domain, in which reference TRBV2 and TRBJ2-1 provide the parts outside the CDR3, is EPEVTQTPSHQVTQMGQEVILRCVPISNHLYFYWYRQILGQKVEFLVSFYNNEISEKSEIFDDQFSVERPDGSNFTLKIRSTKLEDSAMYFCASRASPAVGEQFFGPGTRLTVL.

The chain uses TRBV9 and TRBJ1-2, with a tentative D call TRBD1 (6 bases). The CDR3 covers 14 residues. V was shortened by 4 bases and J by 3 bases, with 13 bases between the two germline ends. Germline-derived CDR1 and CDR2 are SGDLS and YYNGEE. This CDR3 reads CASSPDRFYYGYTF. The CDR3 DNA is TGTGCCAGCAGCCCCGACAGGTTTTACTATGGCTACACCTTC. Looking up the rest from reference TRBV9 and TRBJ1-2 gives the full variable domain: DSGVTQTPKHLITATGQRVTLRCSPRSGDLSVYWYQQSLDQGLQFLIQYYNGEERAKGNILERFSAQQFPDLHSELNLSSLELGDSALYFCASSPDRFYYGYTFGSGTRLTVV.

CDR3: CASSLQDRGRKGGYTF. For the CDR3, the DNA is TGCGCCAGCAGCTTGCAGGACAGGGGGCGAAAAGGTGGCTACACCTTC. The V gene is TRBV5-1, the J gene TRBJ1-2; 11 bases are shared with TRBD1. Per germline, CDR1 SGHRS and CDR2 YFSETQ. The CDR3 is 16 residues long. Losses at the gene ends were 1 base for V and 7 bases for J; bases not matched to a gene: 9.

The chain links TRBV18 to TRBJ2-5; D might be TRBD1 (6 bases). Germline loops: CDR1 KGHSH, CDR2 LQKENI. This CDR3 contains 14 residues. V gave up 2 bases and J gave up 5 bases, with 12 bases separating them. CDR3 sequence reads: CASSPTGLGETQYF. Written as DNA, the CDR3 is TGTGCCAGCTCACCAACAGGGTTAGGGGAGACCCAGTACTTC.

V and J are TRBV7-9 and TRBJ2-7; a possible D gene is TRBD2 (5 bases). There are 13 residues in the CDR3. Germline loops: CDR1 SEHNR, CDR2 FQNEAQ (reference sequence). V was shortened by 6 bases and J by 6 bases, with 15 bases between the two germline ends. The CDR3 DNA sequence: TGTGCCAGCAGTTTTGAACCTAGCCCCGAGCAGTACTTC. Translation gives CASSFEPSPEQYF. Using reference TRBV7-9 and TRBJ2-7 for the parts outside the CDR3, the full variable domain is DTGVSQNPRHKITKRGQNVTFRCDPISEHNRLYWYRQTLGQGPEFLTYFQNEAQLEKSRLLSDRFSAERPKGSFSTLEIQRTEQGDSAMYLCASSFEPSPEQYFGPGTRLTVT.

The V call is TRBV2, the J call TRBJ1-1; 7 positions match TRBD1. This CDR3 comprises 13 residues. Germline V gene lookup returns CDR1 SNHLY and CDR2 FYNNEI. J gave up 5 bases and V 5 bases, and 5 bases lay outside the gene matches. This chain's CDR3 is CASSRDSRTEAFF. The CDR3 coding sequence is TGTGCCAGCAGTCGGGACAGTAGGACTGAAGCTTTCTTT.

The V and J genes are TRBV19 and TRBJ1-1; tentative D call: TRBD1 (6 bases). Germline V gene sequence: CDR1 LNHDA, CDR2 SQIVND (reference sequence). The length of the CDR3 is 14 residues. V lost 5 bases and J lost 2, with 12 bases in between. The CDR3 DNA sequence: TGTGCCAGTAGTTTGGGGGCCCGCAACACTGAAGCTTTCTTT. Its translation is CASSLGARNTEAFF.

J is TRBJ2-3 and V is TRBV7-8; D assignment may be TRBD1 or TRBD2 (5 bases each). The V end was cut by 6 bases, the J end by 2 bases, with 12 bases between. From germline, CDR1 is SGHVS and CDR2 FQNEAQ. This CDR3 contains 14 residues. CDR3 sequence (DNA): TGTGCCAGCAGAAATGCCGGGACCACAGATACGCAGTATTTT. The encoded protein is CASRNAGTTDTQYF.

This rearrangement joins TRBV2 to TRBJ1-5; 8 nucleotides agree with TRBD1. V lost 8 bases and J lost 0; bases outside the gene matches: 6. The V gene's germline CDR1 is SNHLY and CDR2 FYNNEI. The CDR3 has 15 residues. CDR3 amino acids: CASSPGGYSNQPQHF. The CDR3 DNA sequence: TGTGCCAGCTCACCAGGGGGCTATAGCAATCAGCCCCAGCATTTT.

This sequence joins TRBV19 and TRBJ1-2; 8 bases are a match to TRBD1. This CDR3 has 15 residues. Losses at the gene ends were 5 bases for V and 5 bases for J; bases not matched to a gene: 10. Per the germline V gene, CDR1 is LNHDA and CDR2 is SQIVND (reference sequence). The CDR3 DNA reads TGTGCCAGTAGTGACCAGGGGGCAGGACGGTATGGCTACACCTTC. The encoded protein is CASSDQGAGRYGYTF.